The rows below give T cell receptor beta chains drawn from one sample of a study of T-cell reconstitution after alpha-beta-depleted transplantation in children. TCRdb reprocessed the PCR reads via MiXCR and lists one record per CDR3 protein. The sample lists around 180,000 distinct CDR3 sequences; 11% were seen once. This material consisted of PBMCs, taken before TCRalphabeta/CD19-depleted stem cell transplant. These receptors came from a boy under 10 years old with acute myeloid leukemia, due to receive a stem cell transplant. CDR3s include the opening cysteine and the closing phenylalanine or tryptophan. A D gene is named only where the DNA matches it firmly. The listing skips clone size in some rows; elsewhere it reads once, few, many or a size class.

j_gene: TRBJ2-5; abundance: many; d_gene: -; v_gene: TRBV20-1; CDR3aa: CSAREGGQETQYF; CDR3nt: TGCAGTGCTAGGGAAGGTGGCCAAGAGACCCAGTACTTC
j_gene: TRBJ2-3; abundance: many; d_gene: -; v_gene: TRBV4-1; CDR3aa: CASKAGSDTQYF; CDR3nt: TGCGCCAGCAAGGCAGGGTCGGATACGCAGTATTTT
j_gene: TRBJ2-5; abundance: many; d_gene: TRBD2; v_gene: TRBV5-1; CDR3aa: CASKVAGETQYF; CDR3nt: TGCGCCAGCAAAGTAGCGGGAGAGACCCAGTACTTC
j_gene: TRBJ1-2; abundance: many; d_gene: -; v_gene: TRBV7-2; CDR3aa: CASSLNSYGYTF; CDR3nt: TGTGCCAGCAGCCTTAACAGCTATGGCTACACCTTC
j_gene: TRBJ1-1; abundance: -; d_gene: -; v_gene: TRBV4-1; CDR3aa: CTNSQSDTGYTEAFF; CDR3nt: TGCACCAACAGCCAATCAGACACCGGCTACACTGAAGCTTTCTTT
j_gene: TRBJ1-1; abundance: many; d_gene: TRBD1; v_gene: TRBV13; CDR3aa: CASSRDQGALGEAFF; CDR3nt: TGTGCCAGCAGTCGGGACCAGGGGGCGCTCGGTGAAGCTTTCTTT
j_gene: TRBJ1-1; abundance: many; d_gene: -; v_gene: TRBV15; CDR3aa: CATSRVPTMNTEAFF; CDR3nt: TGTGCGACCAGCAGAGTGCCCACAATGAACACTGAAGCTTTCTTT
j_gene: TRBJ2-3; abundance: many; d_gene: -; v_gene: TRBV24-1; CDR3aa: CATSDLSTDTQYF; CDR3nt: TGTGCCACCAGTGATTTGAGCACAGATACGCAGTATTTT
j_gene: TRBJ2-7; abundance: many; d_gene: -; v_gene: TRBV28; CDR3aa: CASSFIDGYEQYF; CDR3nt: TGTGCCAGCAGCTTTATAGACGGGTACGAGCAGTACTTC
j_gene: TRBJ2-1; abundance: many; d_gene: -; v_gene: TRBV24-1; CDR3aa: CATVGYGEQFF; CDR3nt: TGTGCCACCGTAGGGTACGGTGAGCAGTTCTTC
j_gene: TRBJ2-2; abundance: many; d_gene: TRBD1; v_gene: TRBV12-3/TRBV12-4; CDR3aa: CASMYDRVSRELFF; CDR3nt: TGTGCCAGCATGTACGACAGGGTTTCCAGGGAGCTGTTTTTT
j_gene: TRBJ2-4; abundance: many; d_gene: TRBD1; v_gene: TRBV20-1; CDR3aa: CSARAPDRARNIQYF; CDR3nt: TGCAGTGCTAGAGCCCCGGACAGGGCGCGGAACATTCAGTACTTC
j_gene: TRBJ2-5; abundance: many; d_gene: -; v_gene: TRBV20-1; CDR3aa: CSASRGEETQYF; CDR3nt: TGCAGTGCTAGCCGCGGTGAGGAGACCCAGTACTTC
j_gene: TRBJ1-2; abundance: many; d_gene: -; v_gene: TRBV7-2; CDR3aa: CASSLVQRLDGYTF; CDR3nt: TGTGCCAGCAGCTTAGTTCAGAGACTGGATGGCTACACCTTC
j_gene: TRBJ2-1; abundance: many; d_gene: TRBD2; v_gene: TRBV24-1; CDR3aa: CATSDGGLGREQFF; CDR3nt: TGTGCCACCAGTGATGGGGGACTAGGTCGTGAGCAGTTCTTC
j_gene: TRBJ1-1; abundance: many; d_gene: -; v_gene: TRBV7-8; CDR3aa: CASIPGTARRNTEAFF; CDR3nt: TGTGCCAGCATCCCTGGGACGGCAAGAAGAAACACTGAAGCTTTCTTT
j_gene: TRBJ1-6; abundance: many; d_gene: -; v_gene: TRBV20-1; CDR3aa: CSALGQSNSPLHF; CDR3nt: TGCAGTGCTCTAGGACAGTCTAATTCACCCCTCCACTTT
j_gene: TRBJ2-1; abundance: many; d_gene: -; v_gene: TRBV20-1; CDR3aa: CSASRNREQFF; CDR3nt: TGCAGTGCTAGTAGGAATCGTGAGCAGTTCTTC
j_gene: TRBJ1-6; abundance: -; d_gene: TRBD1; v_gene: TRBV19; CDR3aa: CASAGTENSPLHF; CDR3nt: TGTGCCAGTGCCGGGACAGAGAATTCACCCCTCCACTTT
j_gene: TRBJ2-1; abundance: many; d_gene: -; v_gene: TRBV12-3/TRBV12-4; CDR3aa: CASSLGRGEQFF; CDR3nt: TGTGCCAGCAGTTTAGGGCGGGGCGAGCAGTTCTTC
j_gene: TRBJ2-7; abundance: few; d_gene: TRBD1; v_gene: TRBV27; CDR3aa: CASRGTGGVEQYF; CDR3nt: TGTGCCTCCAGGGGGACAGGGGGTGTCGAGCAGTACTTC
j_gene: TRBJ2-2; abundance: many; d_gene: TRBD1; v_gene: TRBV4-1; CDR3aa: CASSLHPRDRNTGELFF; CDR3nt: TGCGCCAGCAGCCTCCACCCCCGGGACAGGAACACCGGGGAGCTGTTTTTT
j_gene: TRBJ2-7; abundance: many; d_gene: TRBD2; v_gene: TRBV6-2/TRBV6-3; CDR3aa: CASSTRTSGREETYEQYF; CDR3nt: TGTGCCAGCAGTACCAGGACTAGCGGGAGGGAAGAGACCTACGAGCAGTACTTC
j_gene: TRBJ1-3; abundance: many; d_gene: -; v_gene: TRBV5-6; CDR3aa: CASSLQYGARNTIYF; CDR3nt: TGTGCCAGCAGCTTGCAGTACGGGGCCCGAAACACCATATATTTT
j_gene: TRBJ2-7; abundance: many; d_gene: -; v_gene: TRBV20-1; CDR3aa: CSAGGRGVDEQYF; CDR3nt: TGCAGTGCCGGCGGCAGGGGTGTGGACGAGCAGTACTTC
j_gene: TRBJ2-2; abundance: many; d_gene: -; v_gene: TRBV5-6; CDR3aa: CASSSDLVAGELFF; CDR3nt: TGTGCCAGCAGTTCAGACCTAGTCGCCGGGGAGCTGTTTTTT
j_gene: TRBJ1-2; abundance: many; d_gene: -; v_gene: TRBV12-3/TRBV12-4; CDR3aa: CASSPVGGGDYGYTF; CDR3nt: TGTGCCAGCAGTCCGGTCGGGGGGGGCGACTATGGCTACACCTTC
j_gene: TRBJ2-1; abundance: many; d_gene: -; v_gene: TRBV12-3/TRBV12-4; CDR3aa: CASSFSGRNEQFF; CDR3nt: TGTGCCAGCAGTTTCTCGGGGAGGAATGAGCAGTTCTTC
j_gene: TRBJ2-1; abundance: many; d_gene: -; v_gene: TRBV28; CDR3aa: CASSSAGTLNEQFF; CDR3nt: TGTGCCAGCAGTTCCGCCGGGACCTTAAATGAGCAGTTCTTC
j_gene: TRBJ2-1; abundance: many; d_gene: -; v_gene: TRBV25-1; CDR3aa: CATLLGNEQFF; CDR3nt: TGTGCCACCCTCCTCGGCAATGAGCAGTTCTTC
j_gene: TRBJ2-7; abundance: many; d_gene: TRBD2; v_gene: TRBV6-1; CDR3aa: CASSPQGLAGASYEQYF; CDR3nt: TGTGCCAGCAGTCCTCAAGGACTAGCGGGAGCCTCCTACGAGCAGTACTTC
j_gene: TRBJ1-1; abundance: many; d_gene: -; v_gene: TRBV12-3/TRBV12-4; CDR3aa: CATGRNTEAFF; CDR3nt: TGTGCCACCGGGAGGAACACTGAAGCTTTCTTT
j_gene: TRBJ2-7; abundance: many; d_gene: TRBD2; v_gene: TRBV4-2; CDR3aa: CASSGAGGSYEQYF; CDR3nt: TGTGCCAGCAGCGGAGCGGGAGGTAGCTACGAGCAGTACTTC
j_gene: TRBJ2-1; abundance: many; d_gene: TRBD2; v_gene: TRBV5-1; CDR3aa: CASSSSGGTGDEQFF; CDR3nt: TGCGCCAGCAGCTCTAGCGGGGGAACGGGAGATGAGCAGTTCTTC
j_gene: TRBJ2-7; abundance: many; d_gene: -; v_gene: TRBV21-1; CDR3aa: CASSKPGLAPLEQYF; CDR3nt: TGTGCCAGCAGCAAACCTGGGCTAGCGCCGCTCGAGCAGTACTTC
j_gene: TRBJ1-4; abundance: many; d_gene: -; v_gene: TRBV28; CDR3aa: CASSWDTSGLFF; CDR3nt: TGTGCCAGCAGCTGGGACACAAGCGGACTGTTTTTT
j_gene: TRBJ2-1; abundance: many; d_gene: TRBD2; v_gene: TRBV7-6; CDR3aa: CASSSTTSAYNEQFF; CDR3nt: TGTGCCAGCAGCTCGACGACTAGCGCGTACAATGAGCAGTTCTTC
j_gene: TRBJ2-7; abundance: many; d_gene: -; v_gene: TRBV5-1; CDR3aa: CASSFGQGIYEQYF; CDR3nt: TGCGCCAGCAGCTTCGGGCAGGGGATCTACGAGCAGTACTTC
j_gene: TRBJ2-1; abundance: many; d_gene: TRBD1; v_gene: TRBV9; CDR3aa: CASSVGDRDIYNEQFF; CDR3nt: TGTGCCAGCAGCGTAGGGGACAGGGATATTTACAATGAGCAGTTCTTC
j_gene: TRBJ2-1; abundance: many; d_gene: TRBD2; v_gene: TRBV27; CDR3aa: CASSLMAGAYNEQFF; CDR3nt: TGTGCCAGCAGTTTAATGGCGGGAGCCTACAATGAGCAGTTCTTC
j_gene: TRBJ1-5; abundance: many; d_gene: -; v_gene: TRBV12-3/TRBV12-4; CDR3aa: CASSLPPMGMRLHQPQHF; CDR3nt: TGTGCCAGCAGTTTACCGCCGATGGGCATGCGACTCCATCAGCCCCAGCATTTT
j_gene: TRBJ2-3; abundance: many; d_gene: -; v_gene: TRBV20-1; CDR3aa: CSATITDTQYF; CDR3nt: TGCAGTGCTACCATCACAGATACGCAGTATTTT
j_gene: TRBJ2-2; abundance: many; d_gene: -; v_gene: TRBV9; CDR3aa: CASTTGSPYNGELFF; CDR3nt: TGTGCCAGTACCACCGGGAGCCCATATAACGGGGAGCTGTTTTTT
j_gene: TRBJ2-1; abundance: few; d_gene: TRBD2; v_gene: TRBV7-3; CDR3aa: CASSPGLAQYNEQFF; CDR3nt: TGTGCCAGCAGCCCGGGACTAGCTCAATACAATGAGCAGTTCTTC
j_gene: TRBJ1-1; abundance: many; d_gene: -; v_gene: TRBV6-6; CDR3aa: CASSYKGYVAFF; CDR3nt: TGTGCCAGCAGTTACAAGGGTTATGTTGCTTTCTTT
j_gene: TRBJ2-5; abundance: many; d_gene: -; v_gene: TRBV5-8; CDR3aa: CASSPSGRIQETQYF; CDR3nt: TGTGCCAGCAGCCCCTCGGGAAGAATCCAAGAGACCCAGTACTTC
j_gene: TRBJ2-3; abundance: many; d_gene: -; v_gene: TRBV20-1; CDR3aa: CSATLRVYYFTDTQYF; CDR3nt: TGCAGTGCTACCCTTCGGGTCTACTATTTCACAGATACGCAGTATTTT
j_gene: TRBJ2-7; abundance: many; d_gene: TRBD2; v_gene: TRBV25-1; CDR3aa: CASSDDGGSYEQYF; CDR3nt: TGTGCCAGCAGTGACGACGGGGGGTCCTACGAGCAGTACTTC